The present entry profiles one TCR beta chain with its context. These data come from a study of blood T cell repertoires in COVID-19. Study information: Samples taken during acute and convalescent COVID-19 were collected in the United States, Italy and Spain. PBMCs, B-cell-depleted T cells, or T cells were the source of the cDNA or gDNA that made up the material.

Authors' methods: How many nucleated cells were present was estimated from reference gene primer amplification. Profiled with immunoSEQ multiplex PCR; TCRdb holds only in-frame clones, not every one. Clonal size and the V and J genes are those of that table, whereas D and trimming came from the DNA. This sample yields roughly 100,000 clones, of which about four fifths are seen a single time; roughly 9.4% belongs to the top ten. Germline loops: CDR1 SGHTA, CDR2 FQGNSA. V gave up 8 bases and J gave up 0 bases, with 15 bases separating them. The CDR3 runs 15 residues. The TCR comes from a woman between 70 and 85 years old with acute or convalescent COVID-19. The sequenced sample consisted of peripheral blood. V and J are TRBV7-2 and TRBJ2-3; D possibly corresponds to TRBD2 (6 bases). CDR3 bases: TGTGCCAGCGGCGGTGGGGGGTACAGCACAGATACGCAGTATTTT. Its protein product is CASGGGGYSTDTQYF.